Each of the 15 T cell receptor beta chains below was sequenced from the same sample in a study of blood T cell repertoires in COVID-19. Here immunoSEQ multiplex PCR was the method, and the copy in TCRdb shows in-frame clones only, minus some. This repertoire shows tens of thousands of clones, around 89% found once; its top ten account for about 7.4%. The sequenced sample was peripheral blood. The source is a woman aged 55-69 years with active COVID-19.

The chain links TRBV2 to TRBJ2-2; 9 positions agree with TRBD1. The V gene's germline CDR1 is SNHLY and CDR2 FYNNEI. The CDR3 runs 15 residues. The V and J ends lost 6 bases and 3 bases, in that order; junction bases with no gene match: 5. The CDR3 sequence is CASRGQGSDTGELFF. The CDR3 region has the DNA TGTGCCAGCAGGGGACAGGGATCCGACACCGGGGAGCTGTTTTTT.

The gene calls are TRBV10-3 and TRBJ2-2, with TRBD2 matching over 11 bases. The CDR3 runs to 14 residues. Germline trimming cut 10 bases from V and 8 bases from J; bases unmatched to any gene: 9. The germline V gene has CDR1 ENHRY and CDR2 SYGVKD. In DNA form, the CDR3 reads TGTGCCAGCATTAGCGGGGGGGATGCTGGGGAGCTGTTTTTT. This gives the protein CASISGGDAGELFF.

This clone is a singleton in its sample. The chain couples TRBV6-5 to TRBJ1-5, with a weak D call TRBD1 (6 bases). Germline lookup yields CDR1 MNHEY and CDR2 SVGAGI. CDR3 length: 15 amino acids. V lost 6 bases and J lost 7, with 19 bases in between. CDR3 sequence reads: CASSVGGQGTQPQHF. The CDR3, as DNA: TGTGCCAGCAGCGTCGGCGGTCAGGGGACCCAGCCCCAGCATTTT.

This clone appeared once. The V gene is TRBV29-1, the J gene TRBJ2-1, with 7 nucleotides matching TRBD2. Losses at the gene ends were 4 bases for V and 0 bases for J; bases not matched to a gene: 3. Germline lookup yields CDR1 SQVTM and CDR2 ANQGSEA. The length of the CDR3 is 14 residues. The CDR3 DNA follows: TGCAGCGTTGGGGGGGGTATCTCCTACAATGAGCAGTTCTTC. Amino acid sequence: CSVGGGISYNEQFF.

This chain links TRBV6-2 or TRBV6-3 with TRBJ1-5; D possibly corresponds to TRBD1 (6 bases). This CDR3 is built from 14 residues. Trimming stripped 5 bases from V and 3 bases from J, with 11 bases between. The germline gives CDR1 MNHEY, CDR2 SVGEGT. The chain's CDR3 is CASSLGGHNQPQHF. The CDR3 bases are TGTGCCAGCAGTCTCGGGGGGCACAATCAGCCCCAGCATTTT.

The chain is built from TRBV4-1 and TRBJ1-1, with D perhaps matching TRBD1 (5 bases). CDR3 size: 14 residues. Germline loops: CDR1 MGHRA, CDR2 YSYEKL. V was shortened by 3 bases and J by 5 bases, with 13 bases between the two germline ends. CDR3 coding DNA: TGCGCCAGCAGCCAGCGGGGGGGATGGACTGAAGCTTTCTTT. Translating gives CASSQRGGWTEAFF.

The rearrangement uses TRBV7-2 and TRBJ1-4; D call uncertain. Germline values: CDR1 SGHTA, CDR2 FQGNSA. The CDR3 is made up of 16 amino acids. Trimming took off 1 base at V and 5 bases at J, with 14 bases between the two ends. This chain's CDR3 is CASSLDWAGSNEKLFF. The CDR3 coding sequence is TGTGCCAGCAGCTTAGATTGGGCAGGTTCCAATGAAAAACTGTTTTTT.

The genes are TRBV24-1 and TRBJ2-5; tentative D call: TRBD2 (6 bases). The germline CDR1 and CDR2 sequences are KGHDR and SFDVKD. The CDR3 has 13 amino acids. V was trimmed by 4 bases and J by 5 bases, leaving 10 bases between them. The CDR3 here is CATSEGGRETQYF. As DNA, the CDR3 is TGTGCCACCAGTGAGGGGGGTAGGGAGACCCAGTACTTC.

The chain has TRBV2 and TRBJ1-4; the match to TRBD1 covers 7 bases. The germline CDR1 and CDR2 sequences are SNHLY and FYNNEI. V lost 5 bases, J lost 5 bases, and 5 bases stayed unmatched. CDR3 length: 14 amino acids. Written as DNA, the CDR3 is TGTGCCAGCAGTCCCGACAGGGAGAATGAAAAACTGTTTTTT. Amino acids: CASSPDRENEKLFF.

This chain joins TRBV10-3 and TRBJ1-1; 8 bases match TRBD1. Germline V gives CDR1 ENHRY, CDR2 SYGVKD. The V gene end was trimmed by 6 bases and the J gene end by 7 bases; junction bases not matched to a gene: 4. The CDR3 is 12 amino acids. As DNA, the CDR3 is TGTGCCATCAGACGGACAGGGTTTGAAGCTTTCTTT. This sequence encodes CAIRRTGFEAFF.

The J gene is TRBJ1-4, the V gene TRBV23-1; TRBD1 matches 7 bases. TRBV23-1 is given ORF status, its function remaining uncertain. The CDR3 runs to 14 residues. Unmatched junction bases numbered 3, after V lost 3 bases and J lost 5 bases. CDR3 sequence: CASSQPGGNEKLFF. CDR3 DNA: TGCGCCAGCAGTCAGCCAGGGGGGAATGAAAAACTGTTTTTT.

In this sample, this clone turned up once. The V and J genes are TRBV6-4 and TRBJ1-1, with TRBD1 matching over 7 bases. The CDR3 covers 14 residues. From germline, CDR1 is MRHNA and CDR2 SNTAGT. The V gene end was trimmed by 0 bases and the J gene end by 7 bases; junction bases not matched to a gene: 5. The CDR3 spells CASSDSEGASEAFF. DNA for the CDR3: TGTGCCAGCAGTGACTCGGAGGGGGCGAGTGAAGCTTTCTTT.

J is TRBJ1-2 and V is TRBV6-5; weak D call: TRBD1 (6 bases). Between the trimmed V and J ends, which lost 0 bases and 4 bases, there was a span of 12 bases. Germline-derived CDR1 and CDR2 are MNHEY and SVGAGI. This CDR3 spans 15 amino acids. The CDR3, as DNA: TGTGCCAGCAGTTACTCAGCAGGGGAGGGCTATGGCTACACCTTC. Its translation: CASSYSAGEGYGYTF.

As to this clone: One end of the junction varies from germline; a read error may be responsible. This chain links TRBV5-4 with TRBJ2-6, with 9 bases identical to TRBD2. CDR1 and CDR2 from the germline V gene are SGHNT and YYREEE (reference sequence). The CDR3 sequence is 16 residues long. This CDR3 is CASSSYGVAGANALTF. Here the CDR3 DNA reads TGTGCCAGCAGCTCCTACGGGGTAGCGGGGGCCAACGCCCTGACTTTC.

The CDR3 DNA follows: TGTGCCAGCAGTTACTCGTTCGTTGGACAGGGAAGGGGAGCTTTCTTT. Translated, it gives CASSYSFVGQGRGAFF. The rearrangement links TRBV6-5 to TRBJ1-1, with 8 bases that match TRBD1. Looked up from germline, CDR1 is MNHEY and CDR2 is SVGAGI. V was pared by 0 bases and J by 10 bases, with 13 bases of the junction left unmatched. The CDR3 covers 16 residues.